Below, one T cell receptor beta chain is given with its context. What this receptor recognizes is not known. Base qualities are not at hand, and no much larger clone is one base apart. The receptor library was made with the immunoSEQ multiplex PCR assay. For the multiplex PCR, a mixture combining 60 forward primers for TCR Vbeta segments and 13 reverse primers for TCR Jbeta segments was used. The CDR3 region of rearranged TCR beta genes was amplified from genomic DNA by a multiplex PCR assay. The amplified TCR beta libraries were sequenced on the Illumina HiSeq System as 87-base-pair reads. On the study's bioinformatics: In a later analysis, tens of millions of unique TCR beta chains were counted across the roughly 670 repertoires, and roughly 10 million of these chains were shared by at least two donors. Raw reads were error-corrected and collapsed into unique sequences by a nearest-neighbor algorithm in which closely related sequences were merged to remove PCR and sequencing errors. V, D and J gene segments were assigned by aligning CDR3 sequences to IMGT reference sequences. For a sequence to be retained, at least a six-nucleotide match to both a V gene segment and a J gene segment was required. A rearrangement counted as productive if the CDR3 had no stop codons and remained in frame with V and J, and every other rearrangement counted as non-productive. Following IMGT convention, CDR3 was defined as the stretch from the second conserved V-encoded cysteine to the conserved J-encoded phenylalanine. The earlier analysis of fewer than 700 of the donors excluded sequences that lacked an unambiguous match to a single V gene segment. An earlier analysis of 500 to 600 of the donors classified V segments as functional when productive rearrangements were above 56.7% and as segregating when the standard deviation between donors was above 5%. A statistical classification framework was built to diagnose cytomegalovirus status from the catalog of TCR beta chain sequences. V and J gene assignment, in a later analysis, came from comparing TCR nucleotide sequences with IMGT/GENE-DB human TR gene sequences. Using the TCRdist pipeline, a later analysis assigned CDR3 sequences along with most-parsimonious VDJ recombination scenarios. In a later analysis, every TCR beta chain was defined by the combination of its CDR3 amino acid sequence and its V-gene family, and reads without a unique V-gene family were dropped. A later analysis removed roughly 590 highly shared, low-generation-probability nucleotide sequences to deal with suspected cross-contamination and a sequencing artifact. In a later analysis, a clonal expansion index was calculated for each public chain from normalized within-repertoire ranks of inferred template counts. In a later analysis, generation probabilities were computed using a VDJ recombination model fitted to out-of-frame rearrangements, and the results were checked against IGoR. A later analysis scored TCR-TCR, TCR-HLA and TCR-CMV co-occurrence with hypergeometric tests, applying a repertoire-size bias correction to TCR pairs. A later analysis estimated false discovery rates by permuting HLA or CMV assignments 20 times. A later analysis grouped co-occurring TCRs with DBSCAN, adding TCRdist sequence similarity when clustering within HLA-allele-positive subsets. Repertoires with fewer than 30,000 or more than 120,000 public chains were left out of co-occurrence clustering, as were a handful of repertoires with anomalous nucleotide sharing. This is the immuneACCESS table as TCRdb keeps it, with only in-frame sequences that have V and J called. A part of the clones is gone; compared with another copy, unresolved V genes explain less than half, and the rest is unexplained. That table supplies the V and J calls and clone size; D and trimming were determined from the DNA. The sample table shows 95,000 to 150,000 clones, and around 72% are seen once. The top ten clones comprise about 7.8% of the sample.

The cohort was made up of 650 to 700 healthy bone marrow donors. Cohort members were all nominally healthy when sampled, although unrecorded immune exposures were likely present. The donor was CMV seropositive and belonged to the group of some 290 seropositive cohort members. Each donor provided a peripheral blood sample, and peripheral blood mononuclear cells were used for TCR beta sequencing. The Qiagen DNeasy Blood Extraction Kit was used to extract genomic DNA from the blood cell samples. These data are taken from a study of cytomegalovirus exposure and HLA in healthy donors listed by TCRdb under 2017. Regarding the complete study: In an earlier analysis of 450 to 750 of the donors, less than 350 Gb of sequence data and about 110 million unique TCR beta sequences from about 179 million T cells were reported. An early release that covered roughly 600 HLA-typed donors contained approximately 320 gigabases of sequencing data and about 93 million unique TCR sequences. The genetic ancestry cluster associated with self-reported Caucasian donors included over 65% of the 300 to 400 genotyped donors. The study aimed to test whether signatures of past pathogen exposure could be identified by cataloging public T cell receptors. The study profiled the T cell repertoires of under 850 subjects by immunosequencing and related them to cytomegalovirus serostatus. A separate validation cohort of roughly 130 different subjects was used in addition to the 666-subject first cohort. High-throughput TCR immunosequencing, statistical association of individual TCRs with disease status, and machine learning were combined to predict cytomegalovirus infection status. To study patterns of TCR occurrence, a later analysis re-analyzed previously published TCR beta repertoires from more than 550 donors and added high-resolution HLA genotyping. Rather than using new phenotypic data, the later analysis identified candidate immune exposures from TCR beta sequences and from how often those sequences occurred across donors. To decide whether each TCR beta V gene segment behaved as functional or pseudogenic, an earlier analysis of approximately 620 of the donors relied on high-throughput TCR beta sequencing. Donor age, sex, ethnicity and CMV serostatus were compiled together with the repertoire data. Genome-wide SNP genotypes for about three fifths of the 666 donors were used in a later genetic analysis, which treated that subset as a discovery cohort. Every discovery cohort repertoire had been produced on one sequencing platform. HLA typing covered class I and class II loci at four-digit resolution. Typing coverage varied by locus: roughly 629-640 donors for A, B, C, DRB1 and DQB1; about 520 for DQA1; 606 for DPA1; 450 to 480 for DPB1. Four or five DR-DQ haplotypes were handled as single units for association and clustering because linkage in the cohort was strong. Across about 370 genotyped donors of the cohort, an average of roughly 250,000 unique TCR beta nucleotide sequences per donor were sequenced, and around 20% of those sequences were non-productive. General findings and caveats noted by the study authors: In a later genetic analysis, fewer N-insertions in productive TCRs were reported among donors in an Asian-associated ancestry cluster than the approximately 710-donor mean. The study listed 150 to 200 TCR beta chains as associated with cytomegalovirus. In vitro tests confirmed that a few of the cytomegalovirus-associated TCR beta chains recognize cytomegalovirus antigens. A later analysis found that TCR association rates varied across HLA loci, with DRB1 alleles showing the most associated TCRs and HLA-C alleles the fewest. In a later genetic analysis, a missense DCLRE1C variant was associated with V-gene and J-gene trimming of TCR beta chains, and the association was replicated in an independent cohort. A group of highly shared sequence variants was considered likely to be a technical artifact of the sequencing pipeline. A further reported finding was that TCR beta sequences accurately predicted the HLA-A and HLA-B alleles for most subjects in the first cohort. The presence/absence analyses assumed that sequencing depth was roughly uniform across donors, and that assumption may not be true. Only TCR beta chains were sequenced in this cohort, and the absence of alpha or paired-chain data limited detectable features. A later analysis reported that several top co-occurrence clusters appeared linked to parvovirus B19, influenza, CMV and Epstein-Barr virus. The classifier was reported to diagnose cytomegalovirus status with high specificity and sensitivity in both the original cohort and the validation cohort. Linkage disequilibrium might explain the correlated functional status among segregating V segments, but an unknown experimental factor could not be ruled out. HLA typing was unavailable for some donors at each locus, so association tests used only the typed subset. At a false discovery rate of 0.05, a later analysis linked about 16,000 TCR beta sequences to specific HLA alleles. Strong co-occurrence of HLA alleles, especially DR and DQ, made assigning TCR associations to individual alleles difficult. Because counts were too low, some 17 rarely observed V segments, including chromosome 9 orphons, were left out of the earlier analysis of a few hundred of the donors. Broadly in line with IMGT annotations, most TCR beta V segments showed up in productive rearrangements about 87% or about 30% of the time in an earlier analysis of several hundred of the donors. According to the authors, the approach could potentially be generalized to other disease states and immunological phenotypes. While some public TCRs were present in many individuals, most TCR sequences turned up only very rarely across donors. Immune exposure information for the cohort was limited to CMV serostatus. Most CMV-associated TCR beta chains appeared to be HLA-restricted in a later analysis, and the HLA associations seemed to be driven largely by CMV exposure. In a later analysis, HLA-associated TCR beta chains were found to be more clonally expanded and to have lower generation probabilities than equally common non-associated chains.

The specimen was PBMCs. The sequence came from a woman between 40 and 55 years old in good health and CMV-seropositive.

The CDR3 in this case is CASSRQGENTEAFF. The DNA is as follows: TGTGCCAGCAGTCGACAGGGGGAGAACACTGAAGCTTTCTTT. Recombination linked TRBV28 to TRBJ1-1, with 9 junctional bases fitting TRBD1. Taken from the germline V gene, the CDR1 and CDR2 loops are MDHEN and SYDVKM. Trimmed from V: 5 bases; trimmed from J: 1 base; junction bases lacking a gene match: 2. Including the terminal cysteine and phenylalanine, the CDR3 comprises 14 residues. Left in the record is the CDR3 DNA by itself, 42 bases read in frame from the first base.